The entry below gives a single TCR beta chain sequence along with its context. What it binds is not known. TCRdb keeps only in-frame clones here, not all; method: immunoSEQ multiplex PCR. The table has millions of clones, around nine tenths seen once. The sample originates from a study of shared clonotypes between healthy human individuals. In the study overall: Three plates each covered CD4 naive and memory; CD8 naive two, CD8 memory one. Whole-study findings and limits: Larger estimated richness was generally recorded for naive subsets relative to memory subsets.

CDR3 length: 15 residues. Trimming stripped 2 bases from V and 0 bases from J, with 11 bases between. Germline V gene data show CDR1 as SGDLS and CDR2 as YYNGEE. The chain employs TRBV9 and TRBJ1-1, with D possibly TRBD1 on 6 matching bases. Sequenced material: naive CD4+ T cells sorted from blood. The subset here: CD45RA+ positively selected. The TCR originated in a man younger than 35 in good health. The CDR3 reads CASSVVDRLNTEAFF. The CDR3, as DNA: TGTGCCAGCAGCGTCGTTGACAGGCTGAACACTGAAGCTTTCTTT.